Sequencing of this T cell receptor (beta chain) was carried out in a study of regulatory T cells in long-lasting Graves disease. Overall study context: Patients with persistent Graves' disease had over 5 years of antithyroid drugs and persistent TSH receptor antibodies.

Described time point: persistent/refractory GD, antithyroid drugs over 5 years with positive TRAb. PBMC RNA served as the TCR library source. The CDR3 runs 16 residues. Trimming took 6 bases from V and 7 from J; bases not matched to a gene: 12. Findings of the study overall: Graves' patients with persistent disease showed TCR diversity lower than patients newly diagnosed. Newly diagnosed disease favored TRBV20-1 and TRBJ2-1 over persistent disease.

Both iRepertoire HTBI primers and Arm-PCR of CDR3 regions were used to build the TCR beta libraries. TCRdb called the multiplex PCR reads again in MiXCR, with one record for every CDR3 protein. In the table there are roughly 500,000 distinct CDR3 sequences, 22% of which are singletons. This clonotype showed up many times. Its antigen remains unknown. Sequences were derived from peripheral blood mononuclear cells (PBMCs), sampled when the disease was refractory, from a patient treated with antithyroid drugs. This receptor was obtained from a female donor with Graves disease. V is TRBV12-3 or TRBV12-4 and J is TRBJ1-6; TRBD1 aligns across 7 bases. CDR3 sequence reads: CASSQRRQGGNSPLHF. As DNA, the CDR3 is TGTGCCAGCAGCCAACGGAGGCAGGGGGGAAATTCACCCCTCCACTTT.